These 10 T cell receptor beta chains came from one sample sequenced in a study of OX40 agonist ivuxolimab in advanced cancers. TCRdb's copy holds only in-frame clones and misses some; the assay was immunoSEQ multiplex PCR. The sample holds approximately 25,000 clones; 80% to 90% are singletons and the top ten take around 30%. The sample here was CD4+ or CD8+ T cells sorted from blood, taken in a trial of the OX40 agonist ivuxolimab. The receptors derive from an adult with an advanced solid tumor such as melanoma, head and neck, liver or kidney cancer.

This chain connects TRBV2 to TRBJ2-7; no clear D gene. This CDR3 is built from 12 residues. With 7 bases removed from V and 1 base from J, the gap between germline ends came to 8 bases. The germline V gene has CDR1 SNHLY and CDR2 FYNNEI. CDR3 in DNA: TGTGCCAGCACTCAGGCTTCCTACGAGCAGTACTTC. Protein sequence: CASTQASYEQYF.

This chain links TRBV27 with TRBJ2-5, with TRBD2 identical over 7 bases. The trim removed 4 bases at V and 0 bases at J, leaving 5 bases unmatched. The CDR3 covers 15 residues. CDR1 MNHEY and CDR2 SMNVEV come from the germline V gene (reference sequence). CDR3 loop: CASSWGGSYQETQYF. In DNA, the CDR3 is TGTGCCAGCAGTTGGGGGGGGTCCTACCAAGAGACCCAGTACTTC.

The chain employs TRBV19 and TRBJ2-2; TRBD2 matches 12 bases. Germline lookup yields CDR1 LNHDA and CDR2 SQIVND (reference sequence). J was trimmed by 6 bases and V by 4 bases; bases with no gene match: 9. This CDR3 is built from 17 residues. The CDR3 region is CASSTIRTSGMAGELFF. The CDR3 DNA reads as TGTGCCAGTAGTACGATCAGGACTAGCGGGATGGCCGGGGAGCTGTTTTTT. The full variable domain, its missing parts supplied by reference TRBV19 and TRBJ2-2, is DGGITQSPKYLFRKEGQNVTLSCEQNLNHDAMYWYRQDPGQGLRLIYYSQIVNDFQKGDIAEGYSVSREKKESFPLTVTSAQKNPTAFYLCASSTIRTSGMAGELFFGEGSRLTVL.

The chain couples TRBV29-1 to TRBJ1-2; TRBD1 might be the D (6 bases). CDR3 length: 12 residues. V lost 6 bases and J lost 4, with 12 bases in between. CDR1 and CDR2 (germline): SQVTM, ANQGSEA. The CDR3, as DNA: TGCAGCGTCGAGGGGGAGCTCTATGGCTACACCTTC. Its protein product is CSVEGELYGYTF.

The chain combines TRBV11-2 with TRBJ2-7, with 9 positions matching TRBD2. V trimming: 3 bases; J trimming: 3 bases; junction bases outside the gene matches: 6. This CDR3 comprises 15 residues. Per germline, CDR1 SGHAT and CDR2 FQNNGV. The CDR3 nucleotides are TGTGCCAGCAGCTTTAGCGGGGGAGAAGGCTACGAGCAGTACTTC. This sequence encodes CASSFSGGEGYEQYF.

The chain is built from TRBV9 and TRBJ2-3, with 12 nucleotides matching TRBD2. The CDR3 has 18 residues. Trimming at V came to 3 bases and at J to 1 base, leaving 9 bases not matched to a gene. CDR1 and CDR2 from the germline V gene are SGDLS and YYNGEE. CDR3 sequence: CASSGLAGGGLGTDTQYF. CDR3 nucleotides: TGTGCCAGCAGCGGTCTAGCGGGAGGGGGGCTAGGCACAGATACGCAGTATTTT.

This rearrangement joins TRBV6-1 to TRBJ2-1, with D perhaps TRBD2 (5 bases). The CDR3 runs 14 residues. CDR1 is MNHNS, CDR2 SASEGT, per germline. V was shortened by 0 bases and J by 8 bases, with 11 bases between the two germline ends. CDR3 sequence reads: CASSEARGWDEQFF. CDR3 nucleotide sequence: TGTGCCAGCAGTGAAGCTCGAGGGTGGGATGAGCAGTTCTTC.

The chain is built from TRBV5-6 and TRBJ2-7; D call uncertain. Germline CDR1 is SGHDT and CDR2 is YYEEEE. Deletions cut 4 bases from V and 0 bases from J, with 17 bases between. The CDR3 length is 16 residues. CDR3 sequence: CASSLGTEEYSYEQYF. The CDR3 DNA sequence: TGTGCCAGCAGCCTGGGAACAGAAGAATACTCCTACGAGCAGTACTTC.

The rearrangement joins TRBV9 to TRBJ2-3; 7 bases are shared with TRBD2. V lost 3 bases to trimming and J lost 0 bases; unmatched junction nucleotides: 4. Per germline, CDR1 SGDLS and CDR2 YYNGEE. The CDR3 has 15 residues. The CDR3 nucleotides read TGTGCCAGCAGCGGGACTAGTCCCAGCACAGATACGCAGTATTTT. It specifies CASSGTSPSTDTQYF.

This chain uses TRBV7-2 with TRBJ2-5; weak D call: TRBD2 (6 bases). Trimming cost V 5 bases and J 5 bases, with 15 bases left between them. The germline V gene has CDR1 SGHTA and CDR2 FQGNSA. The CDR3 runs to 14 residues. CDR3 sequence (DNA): TGTGCCAGCAGCCCCCCGGAGGGTTGGGAGACCCAGTACTTC. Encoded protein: CASSPPEGWETQYF.